This T cell receptor (beta chain) was captured by sequencing in a study of shared clonotypes between healthy human individuals. CD8 cells classed as naive were CD45RO-negative and positively selected for CCR7, excluding terminally differentiated effector memory CD45RA+ cells. Germline V lookup: CDR1 SGHTA, CDR2 FQGNSA. Trimming cost V 4 bases and J 4 bases; bases outside gene matches: 6. The CDR3 is made up of 16 amino acids. Authors' methods: ImmunoSEQ gave junction-only sequences without quality scores, so filtering differed. Sequencing used immunoSEQ multiplex PCR; TCRdb keeps in-frame clones, though not all of them. The V and J calls and clone size come from that table; D and trimming were worked out from the DNA. Among around 2.1 million clones, around 93% were seen once, and the ten largest hold 1.5% to 2%. With regard to this clone: Antigen: not known.

Whole-study findings and limits: Generally, naive subsets came out with larger estimated richness than memory subsets.

The sequenced material came from naive CD8+ T cells from PBMCs. The chain employs TRBV7-2 and TRBJ2-1; TRBD2 matches at 11 bases. The sequence derives from a man between 18 and 35 years old in good health. Some clones in this sample may be carry-over from other donors' samples. The CDR3 sequence is CASSWALAGAYNEQFF. The CDR3 bases are TGTGCCAGCAGCTGGGCACTAGCGGGAGCTTACAATGAGCAGTTCTTC.